The source of this TCR beta chain is a study of blood T cell repertoires in COVID-19. Study in general: Acute and convalescent COVID-19 samples came from the United States, Italy and Spain. PBMCs, B-cell-depleted T cells, or T cells were the source of the cDNA or gDNA that made up the material.

In the authors' methods: How many nucleated cells were present was estimated from reference gene primer amplification. The table came from immunoSEQ multiplex PCR; TCRdb's copy has only in-frame clones and leaves some out. Clone size and V and J calls were adopted from that table, with D and trimming inferred from the DNA. The sample holds over 150,000 clones, approximately 80% seen once. This clone occurred once. The sequence was obtained from a woman of 80 years or more with active or convalescent COVID-19. What was sequenced was peripheral blood.

This chain's CDR3 is CAIGAGAMLGDTQYF. CDR3 sequence (DNA): TGTGCCATTGGGGCAGGGGCAATGTTGGGAGATACGCAGTATTTT. The rearrangement uses TRBV10-3 and TRBJ2-3; D is perhaps TRBD1 (6 bases). The CDR3 covers 15 residues. Germline V gives CDR1 ENHRY, CDR2 SYGVKD. V dropped 9 bases and J dropped 5 bases, with 21 bases sitting between them.